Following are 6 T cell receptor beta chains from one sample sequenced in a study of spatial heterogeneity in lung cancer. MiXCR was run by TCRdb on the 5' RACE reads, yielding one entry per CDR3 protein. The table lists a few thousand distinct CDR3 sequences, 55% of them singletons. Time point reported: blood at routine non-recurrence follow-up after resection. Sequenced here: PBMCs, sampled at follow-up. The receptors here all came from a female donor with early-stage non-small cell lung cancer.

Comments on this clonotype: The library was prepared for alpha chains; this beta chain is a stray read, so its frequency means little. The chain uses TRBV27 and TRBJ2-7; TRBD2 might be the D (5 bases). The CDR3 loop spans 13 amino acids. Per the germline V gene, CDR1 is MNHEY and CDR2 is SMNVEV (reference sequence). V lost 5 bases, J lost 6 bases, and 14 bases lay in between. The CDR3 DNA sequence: TGTGCCAGCAGTGCCACCTCCGCGGGCGAGCAGTACTTC. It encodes CASSATSAGEQYF.

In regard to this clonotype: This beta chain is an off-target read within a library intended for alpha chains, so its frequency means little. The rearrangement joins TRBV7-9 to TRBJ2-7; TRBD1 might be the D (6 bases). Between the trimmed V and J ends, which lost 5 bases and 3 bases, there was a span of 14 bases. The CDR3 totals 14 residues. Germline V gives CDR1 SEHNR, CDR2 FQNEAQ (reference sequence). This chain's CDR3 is CASSLGTISYEQYF. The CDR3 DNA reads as TGTGCCAGCAGCCTCGGGACAATAAGCTACGAGCAGTACTTC.

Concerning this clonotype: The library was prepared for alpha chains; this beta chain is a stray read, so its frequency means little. The CDR3: CAISESMGRQYV. The CDR3 nucleotides read TGTGCCATCAGTGAGTCGATGGGACGGCAGTACGTC. The chain recombines TRBV10-3 with TRBJ2-7; D is perhaps TRBD1 or TRBD2 (5 bases each). The germline V and J ends were trimmed by 0 bases and 9 bases, with 9 bases remaining between them. The CDR3 is 12 amino acids. Germline CDR1 and CDR2: ENHRY and SYGVKD.

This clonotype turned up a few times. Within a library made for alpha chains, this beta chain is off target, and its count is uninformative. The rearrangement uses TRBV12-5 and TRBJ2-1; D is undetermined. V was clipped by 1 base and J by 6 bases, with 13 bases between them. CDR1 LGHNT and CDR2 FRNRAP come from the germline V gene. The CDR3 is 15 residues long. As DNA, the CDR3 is TGTGCTAGTGGTTTGGCGCAAGGCCGAGGCAATGAGCAGTTCTTC. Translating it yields CASGLAQGRGNEQFF.

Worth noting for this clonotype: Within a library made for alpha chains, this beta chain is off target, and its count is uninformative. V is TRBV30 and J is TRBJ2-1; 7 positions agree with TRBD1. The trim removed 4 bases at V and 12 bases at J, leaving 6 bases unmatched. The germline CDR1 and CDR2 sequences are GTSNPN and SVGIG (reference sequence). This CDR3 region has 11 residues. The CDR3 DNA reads TGTGCCTGGAAAGGGGGCGGACCGCAGTTCTTC. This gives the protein CAWKGGGPQFF.

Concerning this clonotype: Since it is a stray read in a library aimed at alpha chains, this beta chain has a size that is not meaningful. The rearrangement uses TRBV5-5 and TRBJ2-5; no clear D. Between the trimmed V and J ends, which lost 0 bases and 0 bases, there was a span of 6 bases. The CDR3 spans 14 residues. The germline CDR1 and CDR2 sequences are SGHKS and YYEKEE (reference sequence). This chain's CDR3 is CASSLVWDQETQYF. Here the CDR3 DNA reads TGTGCCAGCAGCTTGGTTTGGGACCAAGAGACCCAGTACTTC.